This TCR beta chain was recorded in a study of T cell responses to AZD1222 COVID-19 vaccine. This clone was seen only once. Assay used: immunoSEQ multiplex PCR; TCRdb lists only in-frame clones, some missing. Of around 99,000 clones listed, 89% are singletons. V was pared by 2 bases and J by 1 base, with 11 bases between. This CDR3 comprises 15 residues. Per the germline V gene, CDR1 is KGHSH and CDR2 is LQKENI. The origin of this receptor is an adult in good health. The sequencing used peripheral blood, collected on day 0 of AZD1222 vaccination. The chain carries TRBV18 and TRBJ1-1; D is undetermined. The CDR3 loop reads CASSPVQPKNTEAFF. DNA for the CDR3: TGTGCCAGCTCACCAGTCCAGCCAAAGAACACTGAAGCTTTCTTT.